This T cell receptor beta chain was captured in a study of PD-1 blockade in classical Hodgkin lymphoma. Findings and limits, study-wide: Newly diagnosed patients had baseline TCR diversity that was reportedly lower than that of healthy donors. Individuals who commenced nivolumab within less than 1 year of ASCT were excluded.

There are 15 residues in the CDR3. Per the germline V gene, CDR1 is SGHNT and CDR2 is YYREEE (reference sequence). V was clipped by 4 bases and J by 0 bases; unmatched bases: 7. Regarding this clone: The antigen is undetermined.

The patients all showed relapse after autologous stem cell transplantation, while their brentuximab vedotin exposure varied. TCRdb's table, derived via immunoSEQ multiplex PCR, lists solely in-frame clones and lacks some. The data hold 35,000 to 50,000 clones, with 76% observed a single time. The sample in question was peripheral blood mononuclear cells (PBMCs), obtained at baseline. V usage is TRBV5-4 and J usage is TRBJ2-7; 7 bases match TRBD1. The receptor's source is a human donor with classical Hodgkin lymphoma. The CDR3, as DNA: TGTGCCAGCAGCAAAGACAGGGATAGCTCCTACGAGCAGTACTTC. Amino acid sequence: CASSKDRDSSYEQYF.